This TCR beta chain derives from a study of PD-1 blockade in mismatch repair-deficient tumors. Turning to the study itself: Patients had approximately 12 mismatch repair-deficient cancer types, all previously treated and progressing. Study outcomes and limitations: After pembrolizumab, tumor-resident clones rose rapidly, then generally contracted before radiologic responses.

As concerns this clone: The antigen is unknown.

Profiled with immunoSEQ multiplex PCR; TCRdb holds only in-frame clones, not every one. The sample yields roughly 84,000 clones, approximately 81% seen once. Germline-derived CDR1 and CDR2 are MNHEY and SMNVEV (reference sequence). Deletions cut 6 bases from V and 3 bases from J, with 18 bases between. There are 15 residues in the CDR3. TCR sequencing covered a few patients who responded to pembrolizumab. The receptor was isolated from an adult with mismatch repair-deficient cancer. The chain employs TRBV27 and TRBJ2-7; tentatively, D is TRBD2 (5 bases). Sample: peripheral blood, taken 12 weeks after starting pembrolizumab. CDR3 coding DNA: TGTGCCAGCAGGGCGGCCGGGCACGGAGGCTACGAGCAGTACTTC. It translates to CASRAAGHGGYEQYF.